This paragraph covers one T cell receptor beta chain sequence. This clonotype was counted only a few times. The target of this receptor is not known. No base qualities exist here, and no much larger clone lies one base off it. These data come from a study of T-cell reconstitution after alpha-beta-depleted transplantation in children (TCRdb year 2016). Turning to the overall study: The study quantitatively tracked T-cell immune reconstitution after TCRalphabeta/CD19-depleted allogeneic hematopoietic cell transplantation in children using TCR repertoire profiling.

Based on the germline V gene, the CDR1 and CDR2 sequences are SGHNT and YENEEA. Reading from cysteine to phenylalanine, the CDR3 counts 15 amino acids. Left in the record is the CDR3 DNA by itself, 45 bases read in frame from the first base. For this chain, trimming is 4 bases at the V end and 11 bases at the J end, and the number of junction bases without a gene match is 12. The library came from PCR. The data were produced on an Illumina HiSeq 2500. TCR library preparation used molecular barcoding, with unique molecular identifiers applied to normalize quantification of the TCRbeta repertoire. Using fastp at Q25 and MiXCR, TCRdb reprocessed the public reads and kept productive beta chains. Identical CDR3 protein sequences are pooled into one entry, listed with their most common genes and DNA. Within this sample are about 690,000 distinct CDR3 sequences, with approximately 16% of them counted one time only. The ten top clones hold over 0.95% of the sample.

The sequence derives from a human donor who donated a stem cell graft to a child with acute myeloid leukemia. The chain uses TRBV11-3 and TRBJ1-4; 8 bases in the junction line up with TRBD1. Sequencing used PBMCs from the stem cell graft donor, obtained from the stem cell graft. The CDR3 is CASSSYPTGEEKLFF. The sequence in DNA is TGTGCCAGCAGCTCTTACCCGACAGGGGAAGAGAAACTGTTTTTT. Here the CDR3 is joined to the reference TRBV11-3 and TRBJ1-4 genes, and the full variable domain is: EAGVVQSPRYKIIEKKQPVAFWCNPISGHNTLYWYLQNLGQGPELLIRYENEEAVDDSQLPKDRFSAERLKGVDSTLKIQPAELGDSAVYLCASSSYPTGEEKLFFGSGTQLSVL.